The 5 T cell receptor beta chains reported below all come from one sample, sequenced in a study of blood T cell repertoires in COVID-19. Repertoires were generated with immunoSEQ multiplex PCR, while TCRdb's copy carries only in-frame clones and drops some. This table holds some 260,000 clones, nearly 90% found once. The sequenced material came from peripheral blood. These receptor sequences come from a human donor in a cohort sampled during active COVID-19.

This rearrangement joins TRBV24-1 to TRBJ1-1, with D possibly being TRBD1 (6 bases). The CDR3 runs 13 residues. Germline CDR1 and CDR2: KGHDR and SFDVKD. The germline V and J ends were trimmed by 9 bases and 7 bases, with 17 bases remaining between them. CDR3: CATHTWGPGEAFF. For the CDR3, the DNA is TGTGCCACCCACACTTGGGGGCCTGGTGAAGCTTTCTTT.

The chain carries TRBV5-4 and TRBJ2-1; 7 positions match TRBD1. V lost 0 bases, J lost 6 bases, and 0 bases stayed unmatched. Germline V gene data show CDR1 as SGHNT and CDR2 as YYREEE (reference sequence). The CDR3 contains 13 residues. The CDR3 DNA follows: TGTGCCAGCAGCTTGGGACAGGGCAATGAGCAGTTCTTC. Protein product: CASSLGQGNEQFF.

The genes are TRBV6-6 and TRBJ2-7, with 9 bases identical to TRBD1. With 2 bases clipped from V and 3 bases from J, the junction kept 5 bases outside the gene matches. Germline CDR1 reads MNHNY; CDR2 reads SVGAGI (reference sequence). The CDR3 length is 15 residues. This CDR3 reads CASSYDDRGYYEQYF. CDR3 bases: TGTGCCAGCAGTTACGATGACAGGGGGTACTACGAGCAGTACTTC.

This clone has only a few counts. V is TRBV19 and J is TRBJ1-2; D possibly corresponds to TRBD1 (5 bases). The germline V gene has CDR1 LNHDA and CDR2 SQIVND (reference sequence). The V gene lost 0 bases and the J gene lost 2 bases, with 10 bases spanning the gap. The CDR3 is 15 residues long. The CDR3 DNA sequence: TGTGCCAGTAGTATAGATACAGGCCTCAACTATGGCTACACCTTC. This sequence encodes CASSIDTGLNYGYTF.

This chain links TRBV30 with TRBJ1-4; TRBD1 might be the D (5 bases). CDR3 length: 14 residues. V lost 2 bases and J 4 bases, leaving 11 bases between the germline ends. Germline CDR1 reads GTSNPN; CDR2 reads SVGIG (reference sequence). The CDR3 protein is CAWSSTGGNEKLFF. Written as DNA, the CDR3 is TGTGCCTGGAGTAGTACAGGTGGTAATGAAAAACTGTTTTTT. Supplemented by reference TRBV30 and TRBJ1-4, the full variable domain reads SQTIHQWPATLVQPVGSPLSLECTVEGTSNPNLYWYRQAAGRGLQLLFYSVGIGQISSEVPQNLSASRPQDRQFILSSKKLLLSDSGFYLCAWSSTGGNEKLFFGSGTQLSVL.